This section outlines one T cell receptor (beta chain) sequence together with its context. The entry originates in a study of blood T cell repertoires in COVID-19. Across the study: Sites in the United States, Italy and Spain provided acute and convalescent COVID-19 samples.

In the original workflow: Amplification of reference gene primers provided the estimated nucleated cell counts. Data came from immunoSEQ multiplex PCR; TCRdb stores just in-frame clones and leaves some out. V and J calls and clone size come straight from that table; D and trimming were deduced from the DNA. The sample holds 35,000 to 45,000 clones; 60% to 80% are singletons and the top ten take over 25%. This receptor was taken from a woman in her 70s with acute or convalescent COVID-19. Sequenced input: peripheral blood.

The CDR3 loop is CASSVQGGETEAFF. The CDR3 bases are TGTGCCAGCAGCGTACAGGGTGGTGAAACTGAAGCTTTCTTT. This chain uses TRBV7-9 with TRBJ1-1; D is possibly TRBD1 (6 bases). Trimming removed 5 bases at V and 5 bases at J, with 15 bases between. CDR3 size: 14 residues. Germline loops: CDR1 SEHNR, CDR2 FQNEAQ (reference sequence).